The 21 T cell receptor beta chains in this list originate from one sample, sequenced in a study of T cell responses to AZD1222 COVID-19 vaccine. TCRdb's table, derived via immunoSEQ multiplex PCR, lists solely in-frame clones and lacks some. The sample consists of roughly 100,000 clones, roughly nine tenths of them appearing once. The specimen was peripheral blood, collected on day 0 of AZD1222 vaccination. These receptors all stem from an adult in good health.

The chain has TRBV25-1 and TRBJ2-7; D is uncertain. Per the germline V gene, CDR1 is MGHDK and CDR2 is SYGVNS. Trimming shortened V by 6 bases and J by 0 bases, and 15 bases separated the two germline ends. The CDR3 contains 15 residues. CDR3 in amino acids: CASSGGGVLSYEQYF. The CDR3 DNA follows: TGTGCCAGCAGCGGTGGTGGGGTCCTCTCCTACGAGCAGTACTTC.

The CDR3 spells CATRDRANYGYTF. The CDR3 DNA reads as TGTGCCACCAGGGACAGAGCTAACTATGGCTACACCTTC. The chain has TRBV15 and TRBJ1-2; tentatively, D is TRBD1 (6 bases). CDR1 is LNHNV, CDR2 YYDKDF, per germline (reference sequence). The CDR3 covers 13 residues. The V and J ends lost 6 bases and 0 bases respectively, with 8 bases between them.

The gene calls are TRBV4-1 and TRBJ2-3, with 7 positions matching TRBD2. CDR3 length equals 16 residues. CDR1 is MGHRA, CDR2 YSYEKL, per germline. The J segment lost 3 bases and the V segment lost 1 base, leaving 7 bases of the junction unmatched. The CDR3 nucleotides are TGCGCCAGCAGCCAAGGGCAGCGGGGTCTTACAGATACGCAGTATTTT. It is translated as CASSQGQRGLTDTQYF.

This chain connects TRBV19 to TRBJ1-1; D is perhaps TRBD1 (5 bases). The V gene's germline CDR1 is LNHDA and CDR2 SQIVND (reference sequence). V shed 5 bases and J shed 2 bases, with 9 bases lying between them. The CDR3 consists of 13 residues. The CDR3 DNA reads as TGTGCCAGTAGTCCGACAGCCAACACTGAAGCTTTCTTT. It translates to CASSPTANTEAFF.

The J gene is TRBJ1-2, the V gene TRBV18, with D unclear. The CDR3 is 12 amino acids. Trimming removed 5 bases at V and 1 base at J, with 5 bases between. Per the germline V gene, CDR1 is KGHSH and CDR2 is LQKENI. CDR3 DNA: TGTGCCAGCTCAAACAGTAACTATGGCTACACCTTC. This sequence encodes CASSNSNYGYTF.

A single count supports this clone. This rearrangement joins TRBV7-8 to TRBJ1-1; tentative D call: TRBD1 (5 bases). This CDR3 contains 14 residues. Trimming stripped 5 bases from V and 4 bases from J, with 14 bases between. Germline assignment: CDR1 SGHVS and CDR2 FQNEAQ. The DNA of the CDR3 is TGTGCCAGCAGCCTCCCGGGCGGGGGCACTGAAGCTTTCTTT. Protein product: CASSLPGGGTEAFF.

This clone was seen just once. V is TRBV7-3 and J is TRBJ2-2, with D possibly being TRBD1 (6 bases). Trimming shortened V by 4 bases and J by 2 bases, and 14 bases separated the two germline ends. The CDR3 has 16 residues. The V gene's germline CDR1 is SGHTA and CDR2 FQGTGA. The CDR3 coding sequence is TGTGCCAGCAGCTCTAAGGACAGACCCAACACCGGGGAGCTGTTTTTT. This translates into CASSSKDRPNTGELFF.

This clone was observed a single time. The chain uses TRBV29-1 and TRBJ2-7; weak D call: TRBD1 (6 bases). CDR3 size: 15 residues. The germline V gene has CDR1 SQVTM and CDR2 ANQGSEA. Trimming took 6 bases from V and 2 from J, leaving 20 bases between them. This chain's CDR3 is CSVRGSFEDAYEQYF. In nucleotides, the CDR3 is TGCAGCGTGAGGGGGTCGTTCGAAGATGCCTACGAGCAGTACTTC.

This clone showed up just once. This chain links TRBV3-1 (or the pseudogene TRBV3-2) with TRBJ1-5; the D is unclear. The germline V gene has CDR1 LGHDT and CDR2 YNNKEL (reference sequence). V lost 0 bases, J lost 1 base, and 4 bases lay in between. CDR3 size: 14 residues. CDR3 coding DNA: TGTGCCAGCAGCCAAGATTTGAGCAATCAGCCCCAGCATTTT. This encodes CASSQDLSNQPQHF.

The rearrangement joins TRBV10-3 to TRBJ1-2; weak D call: TRBD1 (5 bases). The CDR3 extends over 13 amino acids. CDR1 is ENHRY and CDR2 is SYGVKD in the germline V gene. Trimming removed 5 bases from V and 4 bases from J, with 11 bases in between. The DNA for the CDR3 is TGTGCCATCAGTCTTGGACACGGCTATGGCTACACCTTC. The encoded protein is CAISLGHGYGYTF.

The chain recombines TRBV7-9 with TRBJ1-2; D is perhaps TRBD1 (5 bases). The length of the CDR3 is 15 residues. V dropped 5 bases and J dropped 4 bases, with 17 bases sitting between them. Germline assignment: CDR1 SEHNR and CDR2 FQNEAQ (reference sequence). The CDR3 sequence is CASSLDGPGGYGYTF. CDR3 nucleotides: TGTGCCAGCAGCCTCGACGGACCTGGGGGCTATGGCTACACCTTC.

In this sample, this clone turned up once. The chain combines TRBV28 with TRBJ1-1; no clear D. V lost 5 bases, J lost 3 bases, and 7 bases lay in between. This CDR3 comprises 12 residues. CDR1 MDHEN and CDR2 SYDVKM come from the germline V gene. The CDR3 DNA follows: TGTGCCAGCAGTCTCCCGTACACTGAAGCTTTCTTT. Amino acid sequence: CASSLPYTEAFF.

The table lists this clone with a count of one. J is TRBJ1-3 and V is TRBV4-2; the D is unclear. CDR3 length: 16 amino acids. CDR1 and CDR2 (germline): LGHNA, YNFKEQ. Trimming took 1 base from V and 0 from J, leaving 10 bases between them. The CDR3 region has the DNA TGTGCCAGCAGCCAAGTTTGGAGGGACTCTGGAAACACCATATATTTT. Protein sequence: CASSQVWRDSGNTIYF.

This chain joins TRBV5-4 and TRBJ2-1, with TRBD2 matching over 9 bases. The germline V gene has CDR1 SGHNT and CDR2 YYREEE (reference sequence). The CDR3 covers 17 residues. Trimming at V came to 3 bases and at J to 0 bases, leaving 7 bases not matched to a gene. As DNA, the CDR3 is TGTGCCAGCAGCTCAGCGGGAGGCCACACCTCCTACAATGAGCAGTTCTTC. The encoded protein is CASSSAGGHTSYNEQFF.

The CDR3: CASSLRTTGNSPLHF. The CDR3 DNA reads TGTGCCAGCAGCTTAAGGACAACAGGGAATTCACCCCTCCACTTT. J is TRBJ1-6 and V is TRBV7-2; tentatively, D is TRBD1 (6 bases). Germline CDR1 is SGHTA and CDR2 is FQGNSA. Trimming left V 2 bases short and J 7 bases short, with 12 bases between. CDR3 length: 15 residues.

CDR3 amino acids: CATSGGRRNEQFF. CDR3 DNA: TGTGCCACCTCAGGAGGACGACGTAATGAGCAGTTCTTC. The chain links TRBV24-1 to TRBJ2-1; perhaps TRBD2 as D (5 bases). With 9 bases removed from V and 7 bases from J, the gap between germline ends came to 15 bases. This CDR3 spans 13 amino acids. Germline loops: CDR1 KGHDR, CDR2 SFDVKD.

This clone appeared once. V is TRBV18 and J is TRBJ1-2, with D unclear. V lost 2 bases and J lost 4, with 8 bases in between. From germline, CDR1 is KGHSH and CDR2 LQKENI. The CDR3 sequence is 13 residues long. DNA for the CDR3: TGTGCCAGCTCACCATCTGAGGGCTATGGCTACACCTTC. This codes for CASSPSEGYGYTF.

The chain has TRBV5-5 and TRBJ1-6; 10 bases are shared with TRBD1. With 0 bases clipped from V and 10 bases from J, the junction kept 4 bases outside the gene matches. Germline V gives CDR1 SGHKS, CDR2 YYEKEE (reference sequence). The CDR3 is 15 residues long. This CDR3 reads CASSLGQGARSPLHF. DNA of the CDR3: TGTGCCAGCAGCTTGGGACAGGGGGCGAGGTCACCCCTCCACTTT.

The J gene is TRBJ2-1, the V gene TRBV5-1; 13 nucleotides line up with TRBD2. Germline trimming cut 2 bases from V and 6 bases from J; bases unmatched to any gene: 5. This CDR3 is 16 amino acids long. The germline CDR1 and CDR2 sequences are SGHRS and YFSETQ. The CDR3 is CASSLTTSGRTNEQFF. The CDR3 region has the DNA TGCGCCAGCAGCTTAACGACTAGCGGGAGGACCAATGAGCAGTTCTTC.

V gene TRBV7-2 combines with J gene TRBJ1-5, with D unclear. Germline assignment: CDR1 SGHTA and CDR2 FQGNSA. The CDR3 sequence is 15 residues long. V gave up 1 base and J gave up 4 bases, with 11 bases separating them. CDR3 protein: CASSLGVERNQPQHF. CDR3 bases: TGTGCCAGCAGCTTAGGGGTGGAGAGAAATCAGCCCCAGCATTTT.

The V call is TRBV7-2, the J call TRBJ2-3, with TRBD1 as a possible D gene (5 bases). CDR3 length: 13 amino acids. The V end lost 0 bases, the J end lost 6 bases, and 7 bases lay between the germline ends. Germline assignment: CDR1 SGHTA and CDR2 FQGNSA. The CDR3 nucleotides read TGTGCCAGCAGCTTAGCGTCAGGGGATACGCAGTATTTT. Residues: CASSLASGDTQYF.